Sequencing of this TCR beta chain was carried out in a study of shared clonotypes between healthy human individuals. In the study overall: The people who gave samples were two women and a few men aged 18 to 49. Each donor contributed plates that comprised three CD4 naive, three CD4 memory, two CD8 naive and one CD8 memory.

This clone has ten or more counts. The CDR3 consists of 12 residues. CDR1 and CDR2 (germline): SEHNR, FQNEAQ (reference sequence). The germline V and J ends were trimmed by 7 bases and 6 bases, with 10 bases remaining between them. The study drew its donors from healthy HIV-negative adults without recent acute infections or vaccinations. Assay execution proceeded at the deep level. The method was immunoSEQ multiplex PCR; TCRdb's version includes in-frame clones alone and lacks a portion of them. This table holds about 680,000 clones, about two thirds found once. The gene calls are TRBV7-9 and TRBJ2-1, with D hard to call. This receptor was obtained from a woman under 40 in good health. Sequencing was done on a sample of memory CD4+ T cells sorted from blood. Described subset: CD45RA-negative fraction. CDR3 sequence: CASIGLTNEQFF. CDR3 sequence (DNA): TGTGCCAGCATCGGATTGACCAATGAGCAGTTCTTC. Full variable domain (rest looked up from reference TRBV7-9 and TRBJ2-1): DTGVSQNPRHKITKRGQNVTFRCDPISEHNRLYWYRQTLGQGPEFLTYFQNEAQLEKSRLLSDRFSAERPKGSFSTLEIQRTEQGDSAMYLCASIGLTNEQFFGPGTRLTVL.